These 3 T cell receptor beta chains were all obtained from the same sample, sequenced in a study of T cell repertoires in cytomegalovirus infection. TCRdb called the reads again in MiXCR, with one record for every CDR3 protein. The sample holds around 450,000 distinct CDR3 sequences; approximately 31% are singletons and the top ten take roughly 13%. The sequencing input was PBMCs. The receptors shown here come from a human donor in good health (CMV status not recorded). Some clones in this sample may be carry-over from other donors' samples.

On this clonotype itself: As the CDR3 is not closed by the conserved phenylalanine or tryptophan, this likely results from a read error. The V call is TRBV3-1, the J call TRBJ2-7; the D call may be TRBD1 or TRBD2 (5 bases each). V was pared by 3 bases and J by 5 bases, with 8 bases between. The CDR3 consists of 12 residues. Germline V CDR1 and CDR2: LGHDT, YNNKEL (reference sequence). DNA for the CDR3: TGTGCCAGCAGCCAGAGGGGTAACGAGCAGTACTTA. Its translation is CASSQRGNEQYL.

The rearrangement joins TRBV7-2 to TRBJ2-3, with 10 bases lining up with TRBD2. Germline lookup yields CDR1 SGHTA and CDR2 FQGNSA. Losses at the gene ends were 1 base for V and 6 bases for J; bases not matched to a gene: 7. This CDR3 has 16 residues. This CDR3 is CASSLGDSGGPDTQYF. In DNA, the CDR3 is TGTGCCAGCAGCTTAGGCGATAGCGGGGGGCCCGATACGCAGTATTTT.

This clonotype was seen more than once but under ten times. The V gene is TRBV14, the J gene TRBJ2-2; D is unclear. Germline CDR1 is SGHDN and CDR2 is FVKESK. Deletions cut 1 base from V and 4 bases from J, with 4 bases between. The CDR3 sequence is 13 residues long. CDR3 residues: CASSQVVTGELFF. CDR3 nucleotides: TGTGCCAGCAGCCAAGTCGTCACCGGGGAGCTGTTTTTT.